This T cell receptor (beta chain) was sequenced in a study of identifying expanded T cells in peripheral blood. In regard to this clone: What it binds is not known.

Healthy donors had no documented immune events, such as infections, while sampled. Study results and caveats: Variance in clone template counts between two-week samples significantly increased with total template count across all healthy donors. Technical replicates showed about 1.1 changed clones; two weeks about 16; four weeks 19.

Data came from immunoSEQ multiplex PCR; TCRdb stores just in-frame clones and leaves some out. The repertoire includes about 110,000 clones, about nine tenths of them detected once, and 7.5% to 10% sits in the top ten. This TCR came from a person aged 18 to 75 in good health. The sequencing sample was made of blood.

This chain's CDR3 is CASSLGQGANEQFF. CDR3 sequence (DNA): TGTGCCAGCAGCTTGGGACAGGGGGCGAATGAGCAGTTCTTC. The V call is TRBV7-3, the J call TRBJ2-1, with 12 positions matching TRBD1. CDR1 is SGHTA, CDR2 FQGTGA, per germline. The J segment lost 7 bases and the V segment lost 3 bases, leaving 1 base of the junction unmatched. The CDR3 loop spans 14 amino acids. The full variable domain, rest sourced from reference TRBV7-3 and TRBJ2-1, is GAGVSQTPSNKVTEKGKYVELRCDPISGHTALYWYRQSLGQGPEFLIYFQGTGAADDSGLPNDRFFAVRPEGSVSTLKIQRTERGDSAVYLCASSLGQGANEQFFGPGTRLTVL.